One sample yielded the 21 T cell receptor beta chains listed below, sequenced in a study of CD8+CD57+ T cells in acquired aplastic anemia. Template material for TCR beta VDJ and CDR3 profiling consisted of genomic DNA. TCRdb redid the calling of the reads with MiXCR, one entry per CDR3 protein. The sample has approximately 150,000 distinct CDR3 sequences, over 70% seen once. For sequencing, patients were chosen who had shown expansion of CD8+CD57+ cells by flow cytometry. The source material was sorted CD4+, CD8+, or CD8+CD57+ T cells (not recorded which) from PBMCs. All receptors derive from a human donor with aplastic anemia.

This clonotype was picked up one time. The gene calls are TRBV12-3 or TRBV12-4 and TRBJ2-7; D ambiguous. Trimming left V 3 bases short and J 3 bases short, with 12 bases between. The CDR3 has 14 amino acids. CDR3 residues: CASSFEVLVYEQYF. Written as DNA, the CDR3 is TGTGCCAGCAGTTTCGAAGTGTTAGTCTACGAGCAGTACTTC.

This chain links TRBV24-1 with TRBJ2-2; weak D call: TRBD1 (6 bases). This CDR3 spans 16 amino acids. Trimming pared 4 bases from V and 2 bases from J, leaving 13 bases between. Germline V gene sequence: CDR1 KGHDR, CDR2 SFDVKD. In nucleotides, the CDR3 is TGTGCCACCAGTGACCAATCGGGACAAAACACCGGGGAGCTGTTTTTT. Translating gives CATSDQSGQNTGELFF.

The chain recombines TRBV19 with TRBJ2-7, with 7 bases matching TRBD2. Germline V gene sequence: CDR1 LNHDA, CDR2 SQIVND (reference sequence). The CDR3 has 17 residues. J was trimmed by 2 bases and V by 3 bases; bases with no gene match: 13. This chain's CDR3 is CASSILASGRETYEQYF. The DNA of the CDR3 is TGTGCCAGTAGTATCCTTGCCTCAGGGAGGGAAACCTACGAGCAGTACTTC.

In its sample, this clonotype was seen many times. One base away lies a much larger clone, so this may be a sequencing read error. The J gene is TRBJ2-7, the V gene TRBV10-1, with D possibly matching TRBD1 (6 bases). Germline V CDR1 and CDR2: WNHNN, SYGVQD (reference sequence). The CDR3 sequence is 13 residues long. Here the CDR3 DNA reads TGCGCCAGCAGTGGGGGACATTCCTACGATCAGTACTTC. This sequence encodes CASSGGHSYDQYF.

The CDR3 DNA sequence: TGCAGTGCTTCGACAGGGGAGGACTATTCACCCCTCCACTTT. Encoded protein: CSASTGEDYSPLHF. The chain carries TRBV20-1 and TRBJ1-6; 8 bases are a match to TRBD1. The J segment lost 8 bases and the V segment lost 5 bases, leaving 8 bases of the junction unmatched. From germline, CDR1 is DFQATT and CDR2 SNEGSKA (reference sequence). The CDR3 runs to 14 residues.

The table lists this clonotype with a few counts. V gene TRBV24-1 combines with J gene TRBJ2-3, with 9 positions matching TRBD2. Germline lookup yields CDR1 KGHDR and CDR2 SFDVKD. The CDR3 runs to 16 residues. V gave up 5 bases and J gave up 4 bases; unmatched junction bases: 9. CDR3 region: CATSGIWREGPDTQYF. CDR3 coding DNA: TGTGCCACCAGTGGTATTTGGCGGGAGGGTCCAGATACGCAGTATTTT.

The CDR3 reads CASSDTAYEQYF. As DNA, the CDR3 is TGCGCCAGCAGTGATACCGCCTACGAGCAGTACTTC. This chain connects TRBV10-1 to TRBJ2-7; D gene uncertain. The V end lost 3 bases, the J end lost 2 bases, and 5 bases lay between the germline ends. The V gene's germline CDR1 is WNHNN and CDR2 SYGVQD (reference sequence). This CDR3 comprises 12 residues.

In DNA, the CDR3 is TGTGCCACCAGTGATTTTGGGCAAGAGACCCAGTACTTC. This gives the protein CATSDFGQETQYF. This chain links TRBV24-1 with TRBJ2-5; D unclear. Trimming took off 1 base at V and 2 bases at J, with 4 bases between the two ends. The germline CDR1 and CDR2 sequences are KGHDR and SFDVKD. The CDR3 has 13 amino acids.

This rearrangement joins TRBV5-1 to TRBJ2-7; 7 nucleotides align to TRBD2. Trimming took 5 bases from V and 7 from J; bases not matched to a gene: 6. In germline, CDR1 is SGHRS, CDR2 YFSETQ. This CDR3 has 12 residues. The CDR3 reads CASRRGKGEQYF. CDR3 DNA: TGCGCCAGCAGGCGGGGGAAAGGTGAGCAGTACTTC.

This clonotype was found once. J is TRBJ2-1 and V is TRBV24-1; D is undetermined. CDR1 and CDR2 from the germline V gene are KGHDR and SFDVKD. CDR3 length equals 12 residues. The V end was cut by 4 bases, the J end by 3 bases, with 3 bases between. CDR3 amino acids: CATSDLYNEQFF. The CDR3 DNA reads TGTGCCACCAGTGACCTCTACAATGAGCAGTTCTTC.

The V gene is TRBV20-1, the J gene TRBJ2-7; no firm D call. Trimming stripped 0 bases from V and 0 bases from J, with 6 bases between. Germline-derived CDR1 and CDR2 are DFQATT and SNEGSKA (reference sequence). The CDR3 covers 13 residues. Here the CDR3 DNA reads TGCAGTGCTAGAGAACGGAACTCCTACGAGCAGTACTTC. Its protein product is CSARERNSYEQYF.

This chain joins TRBV12-3 or TRBV12-4 and TRBJ1-5; D ambiguous. V shed 5 bases and J shed 4 bases, with 9 bases lying between them. The CDR3 has 13 amino acids. CDR3 amino acids: CASSEGGNQPQHF. CDR3 bases: TGTGCCAGCAGTGAAGGTGGAAATCAGCCCCAGCATTTT.

The gene calls are TRBV2 and TRBJ2-1; D call uncertain. This CDR3 contains 15 residues. V lost 0 bases and J lost 4, with 10 bases in between. Germline values: CDR1 SNHLY, CDR2 FYNNEI. CDR3 sequence (DNA): TGTGCCAGCAGTGAAGCGCGGCCAGCGTACAATGAGCAGTTCTTC. Translating it yields CASSEARPAYNEQFF.

The rearrangement joins TRBV29-1 to TRBJ1-1; D unclear. CDR1 and CDR2 (germline): SQVTM, ANQGSEA. CDR3 length: 13 residues. Trimming stripped 1 base from V and 2 bases from J, with 8 bases between. Here the CDR3 DNA reads TGCAGCGTTGAAGCACACCAAAACACTGAAGCTTTCTTT. Translation gives CSVEAHQNTEAFF.

The chain has TRBV6-5 and TRBJ2-2; perhaps TRBD2 as D (5 bases). The V and J ends lost 4 bases and 7 bases respectively, with 10 bases between them. Per germline, CDR1 MNHEY and CDR2 SVGAGI. The CDR3 covers 13 residues. CDR3 amino acids: CASSLHRGGELFF. Here the CDR3 DNA reads TGTGCCAGCAGTTTACACCGGGGCGGGGAGCTGTTTTTT.

V gene TRBV2 combines with J gene TRBJ2-7; no firm D call. The germline V gene encodes CDR1 SNHLY and CDR2 FYNNEI. Trimming took 1 base from V and 2 from J, leaving 12 bases between them. CDR3 length equals 15 residues. The CDR3 region has the DNA TGTGCCAGCAGTGAAGGTGATGGTAAGACCTACGAGCAGTACTTC. Its protein is CASSEGDGKTYEQYF. Based on the CDR3 plus reference TRBV2 and TRBJ2-7, the full variable domain is EPEVTQTPSHQVTQMGQEVILRCVPISNHLYFYWYRQILGQKVEFLVSFYNNEISEKSEIFDDQFSVERPDGSNFTLKIRSTKLEDSAMYFCASSEGDGKTYEQYFGPGTRLTVT.

The chain has TRBV10-2 and TRBJ2-1; 7 bases are shared with TRBD2. Germline lookup yields CDR1 WSHSY and CDR2 SAAADI. The CDR3 runs to 13 residues. V lost 9 bases to trimming and J lost 6 bases; unmatched junction nucleotides: 8. CDR3 residues: CASSTGTINEQFF. In nucleotides, the CDR3 is TGCGCCAGTTCGACCGGGACTATCAATGAGCAGTTCTTC.

In this sample, this clonotype turned up many times. This chain links TRBV2 with TRBJ2-1; TRBD2 matches 9 bases. J lost 4 bases, V lost 4 bases, and 14 bases had no gene match. There are 18 residues in the CDR3. CDR1 is SNHLY and CDR2 is FYNNEI in the germline V gene. The DNA for the CDR3 is TGTGCCAGCAGTGTAGCCGTCGAGAGCGGGGGGTTTTACAATGAGCAGTTCTTC. This translates into CASSVAVESGGFYNEQFF.

This chain links TRBV5-5 with TRBJ1-6; 9 bases match TRBD1. The CDR3 has 14 amino acids. Unmatched junction bases numbered 3, after V lost 4 bases and J lost 7 bases. The germline V gene encodes CDR1 SGHKS and CDR2 YYEKEE (reference sequence). CDR3: CASSNTGGNSPLHF. The CDR3 DNA follows: TGTGCCAGCAGCAATACAGGGGGCAATTCACCCCTCCACTTT.

This rearrangement joins TRBV5-5 to TRBJ1-5, with unresolved D. The CDR3 sequence is 13 residues long. Germline V gene lookup returns CDR1 SGHKS and CDR2 YYEKEE (reference sequence). The V end was cut by 0 bases, the J end by 3 bases, with 4 bases between. CDR3 in DNA: TGTGCCAGCAGCTTGGCAGCCAATCAGCCCCAGCATTTT. It is translated as CASSLAANQPQHF.

This clonotype was found a few times. The chain combines TRBV6-4 with TRBJ2-1; 10 bases map to TRBD2. Looked up from germline, CDR1 is MRHNA and CDR2 is SNTAGT. J was trimmed by 4 bases and V by 5 bases; bases with no gene match: 14. The CDR3 length is 18 residues. CDR3 sequence reads: CASSFRNRTSGPYNEQFF. Here the CDR3 DNA reads TGTGCCAGCAGTTTCCGGAATAGGACTAGCGGACCATACAATGAGCAGTTCTTC.